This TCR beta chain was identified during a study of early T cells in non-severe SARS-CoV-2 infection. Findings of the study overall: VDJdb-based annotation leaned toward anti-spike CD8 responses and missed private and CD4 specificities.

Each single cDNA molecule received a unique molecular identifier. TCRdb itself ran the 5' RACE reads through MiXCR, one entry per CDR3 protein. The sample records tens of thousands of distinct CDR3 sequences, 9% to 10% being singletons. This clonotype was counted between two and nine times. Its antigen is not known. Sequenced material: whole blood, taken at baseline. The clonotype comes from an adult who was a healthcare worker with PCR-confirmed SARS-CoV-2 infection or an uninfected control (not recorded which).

Here the CDR3 reads CSVVQGATYEQYF. The CDR3 nucleotides read TGCAGCGTTGTCCAGGGGGCTACCTACGAGCAGTACTTC. This chain links TRBV29-1 with TRBJ2-7, with 8 nucleotides matching TRBD1. Losses at the gene ends were 4 bases for V and 2 bases for J; bases not matched to a gene: 4. The CDR3 extends over 13 amino acids. Germline assignment: CDR1 SQVTM and CDR2 ANQGSEA.